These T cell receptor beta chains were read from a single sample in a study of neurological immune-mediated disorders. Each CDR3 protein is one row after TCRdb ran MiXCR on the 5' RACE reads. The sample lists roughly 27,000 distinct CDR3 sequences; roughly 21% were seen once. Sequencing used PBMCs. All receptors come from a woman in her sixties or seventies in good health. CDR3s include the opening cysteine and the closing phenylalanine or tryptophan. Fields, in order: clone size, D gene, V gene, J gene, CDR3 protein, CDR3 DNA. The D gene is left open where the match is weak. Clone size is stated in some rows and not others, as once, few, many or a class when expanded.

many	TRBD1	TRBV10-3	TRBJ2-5	CASGTGVEETQYF	TGTGCCTCCGGGACAGGGGTGGAAGAGACCCAGTACTTC
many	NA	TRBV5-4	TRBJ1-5	CASSSGGNQPQHF	TGTGCCAGCAGTTCCGGGGGCAATCAGCCCCAGCATTTT
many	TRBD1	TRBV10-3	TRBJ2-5	CANRDRGGEETQYF	TGTGCCAACCGGGACAGGGGGGGAGAAGAGACCCAGTACTTC
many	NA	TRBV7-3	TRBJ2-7	CASSSTAGGYEQYF	TGTGCCAGCAGCTCGACAGCCGGCGGCTACGAGCAGTACTTC
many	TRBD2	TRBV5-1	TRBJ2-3	CASSIPFSGGLSDTQYF	TGCGCCAGCAGCATCCCCTTTAGCGGGGGGTTATCGGATACGCAGTATTTT
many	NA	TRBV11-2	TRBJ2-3	CASSPNSGTDTQYF	TGTGCCAGCAGCCCAAACTCGGGCACAGATACGCAGTATTTT
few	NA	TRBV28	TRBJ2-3	CASSPPALETQYF	TGTGCCAGCAGTCCCCCGGCTCTAGAGACGCAGTATTTT
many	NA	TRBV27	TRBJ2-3	CASSWFRGADTQYF	TGTGCCAGCAGTTGGTTCAGAGGGGCAGATACGCAGTATTTT
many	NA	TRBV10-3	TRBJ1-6	CAIRDSSSYNSPLHF	TGTGCCATCCGGGACTCAAGCTCCTATAATTCACCCCTCCACTTT
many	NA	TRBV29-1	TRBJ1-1	CSGRDGRNTEAFF	TGCAGCGGTCGGGACGGTAGGAACACTGAAGCTTTCTTT
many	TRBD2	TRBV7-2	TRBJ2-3	CASSWTSGGGTDTQYF	TGTGCCAGCAGCTGGACTAGCGGGGGGGGCACAGATACGCAGTATTTT
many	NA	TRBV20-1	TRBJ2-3	CSATPSARDTQYF	TGCAGTGCTACACCATCGGCTAGAGATACGCAGTATTTT
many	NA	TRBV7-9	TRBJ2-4	CASSLEVGDRYF	TGTGCCAGCAGCTTAGAGGTGGGAGACAGGTACTTC
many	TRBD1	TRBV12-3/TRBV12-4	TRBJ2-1	CASSLTGGNYNEQFF	TGTGCCAGCAGTCTCACAGGGGGCAACTACAATGAGCAGTTCTTC
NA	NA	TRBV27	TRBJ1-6	CASSLLSGAWLHF	TGTGCCAGCAGTTTATTGTCAGGGGCCTGGCTCCACTTT
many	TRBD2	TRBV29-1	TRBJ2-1	CSVLAGRSLPHGEQFF	TGCAGCGTCTTAGCGGGACGTAGTCTTCCCCACGGTGAGCAGTTCTTC
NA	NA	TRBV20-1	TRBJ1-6	CSASGDTASSPLHF	TGCAGTGCTAGTGGGGACACGGCGAGTTCACCCCTCCACTTT
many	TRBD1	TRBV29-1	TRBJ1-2	CSSSDRAVDGYTF	TGCAGCAGTTCCGACAGGGCCGTGGATGGCTACACCTTC
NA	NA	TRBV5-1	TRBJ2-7	CASSLASSGFYYEQYF	TGCGCCAGCAGCTTGGCATCCAGCGGCTTCTACTACGAGCAGTACTTC
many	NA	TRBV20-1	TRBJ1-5	CSASRRNQPQHF	TGCAGTGCTAGCAGGAGGAATCAGCCCCAGCATTTT
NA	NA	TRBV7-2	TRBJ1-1	CASSLEGINTEAFF	TGTGCCAGCAGCTTGGAGGGTATTAACACTGAAGCTTTCTTT
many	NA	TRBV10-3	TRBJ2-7	CAISYGPGYEQYF	TGTGCCATCAGTTACGGGCCAGGCTACGAGCAGTACTTC
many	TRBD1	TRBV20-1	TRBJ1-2	CSARSPGQGVYGYTF	TGCAGTGCTAGATCTCCGGGACAGGGTGTATATGGCTACACCTTC
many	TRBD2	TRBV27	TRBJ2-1	CASSLRASGYNEQFF	TGTGCCAGCTCCCTCCGGGCTAGCGGGTACAATGAGCAGTTCTTC
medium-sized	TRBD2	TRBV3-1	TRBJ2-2	CASSQDIPSGTGELFF	TGTGCCAGCAGCCAAGATATTCCTAGCGGCACCGGGGAGCTGTTTTTT
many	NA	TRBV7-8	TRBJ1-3	CASSELAAGNTIYF	TGTGCCAGCAGCGAGCTCGCAGCTGGAAACACCATATATTTT
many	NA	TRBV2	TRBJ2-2	CASVLGGRGELFF	TGTGCCAGCGTCCTTGGTGGGCGCGGGGAGCTGTTTTTT
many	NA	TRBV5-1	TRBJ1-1	CASSLAGAPEAFF	TGCGCCAGCAGCTTGGCCGGGGCCCCCGAAGCTTTCTTT
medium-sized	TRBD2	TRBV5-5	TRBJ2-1	CASSLYWLAVYNEQFF	TGTGCCAGCAGCTTGTACTGGCTAGCGGTCTACAATGAGCAGTTCTTC
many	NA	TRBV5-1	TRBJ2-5	CASSFRGIETQYF	TGCGCCAGCAGCTTCAGAGGGATAGAGACCCAGTACTTC
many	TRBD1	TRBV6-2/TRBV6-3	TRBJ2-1	CASSLPIDRGSADLVF	TGTGCCAGCAGCCTACCAATAGACAGGGGGAGCGCAGATCTGGTCTTC
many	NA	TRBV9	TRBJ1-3	CASSPGGISGNTIYF	TGTGCCAGCAGCCCCGGAGGTATTTCGGGAAACACCATATATTTT
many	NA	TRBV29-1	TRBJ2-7	CSVDVLGQREQYF	TGCAGCGTTGATGTACTGGGGCAGAGAGAGCAGTACTTC
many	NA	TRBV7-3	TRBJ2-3	CASSLAGWADTQYF	TGTGCCAGCAGCTTAGCGGGGTGGGCAGATACGCAGTATTTT
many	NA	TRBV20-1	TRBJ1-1	CSATKGGLLAEAFF	TGCAGTGCCACTAAGGGGGGGCTGTTGGCTGAAGCTTTCTTT
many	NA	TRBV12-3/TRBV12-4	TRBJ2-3	CALAGSTPDTQYF	TGTGCTCTCGCGGGGAGCACCCCAGATACGCAGTATTTT
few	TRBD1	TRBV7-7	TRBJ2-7	CASSLTDRGEQYF	TGTGCCAGCAGCTTAACTGACAGGGGCGAGCAGTACTTC
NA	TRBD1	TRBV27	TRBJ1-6	CASSLSKTGRTNSPLHF	TGTGCCAGCAGTTTATCGAAGACAGGGCGAACAAATTCACCCCTCCACTTT
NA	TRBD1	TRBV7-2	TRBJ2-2	CANSRDRSVTGEQFF	TGTGCCAACAGCCGGGACAGGTCTGTCACCGGGGAGCAGTTTTTT
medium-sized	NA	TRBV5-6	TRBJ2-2	CASSLGGTGELFF	TGTGCCAGCAGCTTGGGGGGGACCGGGGAGCTGTTTTTT
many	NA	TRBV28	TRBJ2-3	CASRAGKADTQYF	TGTGCCAGCAGGGCGGGGAAAGCAGATACGCAGTATTTT
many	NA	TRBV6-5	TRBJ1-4	CASSTGRFGKLFF	TGTGCCAGCAGTACAGGGCGGTTCGGAAAACTGTTTTTT
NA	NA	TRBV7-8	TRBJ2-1	CASFLARGLASMGNEQFF	TGTGCCAGCTTCCTAGCTCGGGGCCTAGCGTCGATGGGCAATGAGCAGTTCTTC
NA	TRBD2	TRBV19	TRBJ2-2	CASTVAGNTGELFF	TGTGCCAGTACCGTAGCGGGAAACACCGGGGAGCTATTTTTT
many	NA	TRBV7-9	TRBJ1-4	CASSLASVQSNEKLFF	TGTGCCAGCAGCTTAGCTTCTGTACAGTCTAATGAAAAACTGTTTTTT
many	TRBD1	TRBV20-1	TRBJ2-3	CSARDPAGTGSDTQYF	TGCAGTGCTAGAGATCCGGCCGGGACAGGGTCAGATACGCAGTATTTT
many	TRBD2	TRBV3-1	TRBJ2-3	CASSQAKRGGADTQYF	TGTGCCAGCAGCCAAGCTAAGCGGGGGGGCGCAGATACGCAGTATTTT
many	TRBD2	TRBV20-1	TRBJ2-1	CSARDGVAGLLRNEQFF	TGCAGTGCTAGAGATGGAGTAGCGGGCCTTCTGAGGAATGAGCAGTTCTTC